The TCR beta chain under discussion was sequenced for a study of cytomegalovirus exposure and HLA in healthy donors. Germline V gene sequence: CDR1 MNHEY, CDR2 SVGAGI. The CDR3 extends over 14 amino acids. The V segment lost 9 bases and the J segment 2 bases; nucleotides outside the gene matches: 4. For this clone: Its antigen remains unidentified.

The study, taken as a whole, reports: Links to common viral pathogens appeared, in a later analysis, for several of the most significant clusters. There were reportedly fewer N-insertions in an Asian-associated ancestry cluster than the roughly 670-donor mean, in a later analysis.

The primer mix had 60 Vbeta and 13 Jbeta primers. Some clones are missing from TCRdb's copy, which holds only in-frame ones; the method was immunoSEQ multiplex PCR. The sample includes approximately 160,000 clones, 80% to 90% of them seen just once. Source material: PBMCs. This chain connects TRBV6-5 to TRBJ1-5; 10 bases agree with TRBD1. The sequence derives from a woman aged 18-29 years in good health and CMV-seronegative. CDR3 protein: CASKGTGGNQPQHF. The CDR3 nucleotides read TGTGCCAGTAAAGGGACAGGGGGCAATCAGCCCCAGCATTTT.